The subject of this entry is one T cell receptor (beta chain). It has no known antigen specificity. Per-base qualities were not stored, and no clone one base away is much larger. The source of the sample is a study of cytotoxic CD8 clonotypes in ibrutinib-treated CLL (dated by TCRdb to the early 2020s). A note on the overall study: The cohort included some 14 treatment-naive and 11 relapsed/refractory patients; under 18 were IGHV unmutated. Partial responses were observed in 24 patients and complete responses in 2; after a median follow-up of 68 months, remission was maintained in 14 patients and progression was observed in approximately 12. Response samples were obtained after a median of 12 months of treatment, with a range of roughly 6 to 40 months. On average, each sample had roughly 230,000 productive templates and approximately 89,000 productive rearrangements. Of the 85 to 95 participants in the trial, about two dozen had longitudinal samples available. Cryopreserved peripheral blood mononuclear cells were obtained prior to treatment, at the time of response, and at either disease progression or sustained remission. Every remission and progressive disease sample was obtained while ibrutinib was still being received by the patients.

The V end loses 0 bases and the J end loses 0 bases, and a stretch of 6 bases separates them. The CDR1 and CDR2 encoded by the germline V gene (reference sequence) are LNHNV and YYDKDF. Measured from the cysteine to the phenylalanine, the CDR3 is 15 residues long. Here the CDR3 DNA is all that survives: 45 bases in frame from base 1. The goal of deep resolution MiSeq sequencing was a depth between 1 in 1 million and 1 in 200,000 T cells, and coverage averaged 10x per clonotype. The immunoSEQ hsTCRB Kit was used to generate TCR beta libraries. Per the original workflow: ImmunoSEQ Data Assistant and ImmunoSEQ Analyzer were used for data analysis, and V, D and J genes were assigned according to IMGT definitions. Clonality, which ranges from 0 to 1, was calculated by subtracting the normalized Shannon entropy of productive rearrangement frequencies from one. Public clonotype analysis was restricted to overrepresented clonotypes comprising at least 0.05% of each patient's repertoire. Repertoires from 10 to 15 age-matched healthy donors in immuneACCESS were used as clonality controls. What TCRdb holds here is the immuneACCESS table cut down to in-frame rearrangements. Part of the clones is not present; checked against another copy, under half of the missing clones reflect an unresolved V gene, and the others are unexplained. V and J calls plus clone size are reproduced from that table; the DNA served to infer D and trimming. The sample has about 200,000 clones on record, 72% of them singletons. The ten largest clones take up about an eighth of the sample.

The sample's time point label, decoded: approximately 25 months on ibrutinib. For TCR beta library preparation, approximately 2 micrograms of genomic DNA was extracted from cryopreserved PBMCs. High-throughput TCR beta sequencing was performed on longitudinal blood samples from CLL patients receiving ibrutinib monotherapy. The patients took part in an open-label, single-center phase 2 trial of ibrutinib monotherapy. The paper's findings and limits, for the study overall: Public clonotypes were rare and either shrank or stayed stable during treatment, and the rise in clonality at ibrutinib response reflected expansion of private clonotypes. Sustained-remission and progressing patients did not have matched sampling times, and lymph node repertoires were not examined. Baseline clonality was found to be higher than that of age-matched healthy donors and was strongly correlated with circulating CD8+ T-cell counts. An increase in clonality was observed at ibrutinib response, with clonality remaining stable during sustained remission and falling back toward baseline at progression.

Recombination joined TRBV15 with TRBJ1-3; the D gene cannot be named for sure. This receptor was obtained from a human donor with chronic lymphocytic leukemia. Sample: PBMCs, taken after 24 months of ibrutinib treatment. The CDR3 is CATSRDYASGNTIYF. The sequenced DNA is TGTGCCACCAGCAGAGATTATGCCTCTGGAAACACCATATATTTT.